This entry describes one T cell receptor beta chain. The method was immunoSEQ multiplex PCR; TCRdb's version includes in-frame clones alone and lacks a portion of them. Among tens of thousands of clones listed, approximately 94% were seen once. The sample originates from a study of technical replicates of blood from four donors. Germline loops: CDR1 KGHSH, CDR2 LQKENI. Trimming removed 0 bases from V and 2 bases from J; junction bases left unmatched: 4. This CDR3 spans 15 amino acids. The chain links TRBV18 to TRBJ2-7, with 7 nucleotides matching TRBD1. The sequence came from a human donor in good health. The sample consisted of T cells isolated from PBMCs. This CDR3 is CASSPPTGDAYEQYF. The CDR3 bases are TGTGCCAGCTCACCACCCACAGGGGACGCCTACGAGCAGTACTTC.